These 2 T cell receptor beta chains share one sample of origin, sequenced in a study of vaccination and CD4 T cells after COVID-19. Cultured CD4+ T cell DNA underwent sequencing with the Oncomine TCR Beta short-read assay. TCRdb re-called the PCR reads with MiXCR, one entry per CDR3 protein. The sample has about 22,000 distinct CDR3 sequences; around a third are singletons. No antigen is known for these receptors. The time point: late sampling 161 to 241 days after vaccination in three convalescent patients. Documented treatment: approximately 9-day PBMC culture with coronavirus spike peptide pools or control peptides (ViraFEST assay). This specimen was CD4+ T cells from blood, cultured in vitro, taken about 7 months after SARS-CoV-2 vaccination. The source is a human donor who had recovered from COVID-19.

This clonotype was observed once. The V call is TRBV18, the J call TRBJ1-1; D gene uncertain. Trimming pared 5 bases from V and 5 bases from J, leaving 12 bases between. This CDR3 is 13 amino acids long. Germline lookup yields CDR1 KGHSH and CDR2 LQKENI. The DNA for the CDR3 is TGTGCCAGCTCAGAGACTGTTGGGACTGAAGCTTTCTTT. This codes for CASSETVGTEAFF.

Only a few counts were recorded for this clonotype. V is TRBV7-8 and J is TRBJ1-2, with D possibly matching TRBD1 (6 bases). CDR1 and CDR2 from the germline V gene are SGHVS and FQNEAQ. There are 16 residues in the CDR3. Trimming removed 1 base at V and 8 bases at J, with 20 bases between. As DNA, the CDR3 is TGTGCCAGCAGCTTAGTTAGGGACACGCGAGGGGGAGGCTACACCTTC. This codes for CASSLVRDTRGGGYTF. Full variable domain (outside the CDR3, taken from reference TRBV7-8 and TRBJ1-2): GAGVSQSPRYKVAKRGQDVALRCDPISGHVSLFWYQQALGQGPEFLTYFQNEAQLDKSGLPSDRFFAERPEGSVSTLKIQRTQQEDSAVYLCASSLVRDTRGGGYTFGSGTRLTVV.